This note documents a single T cell receptor (beta chain) sequence. Its specificity is unknown. The data derive from a study of a mutant IDH1 vaccine in newly diagnosed glioma. The wider study: Those enrolled had earlier been treated with radiotherapy, temozolomide, or both, mostly both.

Findings of the study overall: Overall, 90% to 95% of patients had vaccine-induced immune responses.

Repertoires were generated with immunoSEQ multiplex PCR, while TCRdb's copy carries only in-frame clones and drops some. The top ten hold approximately 8.4% of the sample, which has tens of thousands of clones, approximately 93% seen once. Documented time point: baseline, week 1 (first vaccination visit). Treatment of the sample: pre-vaccination baseline after standard-of-care therapy. Donors had new IDH1-mutant astrocytomas of WHO grade 3 or 4 (ATRX-lost). This CDR3 comprises 13 residues. Germline V gene sequence: CDR1 MNHEY, CDR2 SMNVEV (reference sequence). V trimming: 8 bases; J trimming: 5 bases; junction bases outside the gene matches: 7.

The clonotype comes from a man aged 25-45 years with glioma. The sequenced sample was PBMCs, obtained from a glioma patient treated with radiotherapy, temozolomide or both. The chain carries TRBV27 and TRBJ2-7; 9 bases align to TRBD1. The CDR3 DNA reads TGTGCCAGCGGAGGGGGGACAGGGAACGAGCAGTACTTC. Its protein is CASGGGTGNEQYF.